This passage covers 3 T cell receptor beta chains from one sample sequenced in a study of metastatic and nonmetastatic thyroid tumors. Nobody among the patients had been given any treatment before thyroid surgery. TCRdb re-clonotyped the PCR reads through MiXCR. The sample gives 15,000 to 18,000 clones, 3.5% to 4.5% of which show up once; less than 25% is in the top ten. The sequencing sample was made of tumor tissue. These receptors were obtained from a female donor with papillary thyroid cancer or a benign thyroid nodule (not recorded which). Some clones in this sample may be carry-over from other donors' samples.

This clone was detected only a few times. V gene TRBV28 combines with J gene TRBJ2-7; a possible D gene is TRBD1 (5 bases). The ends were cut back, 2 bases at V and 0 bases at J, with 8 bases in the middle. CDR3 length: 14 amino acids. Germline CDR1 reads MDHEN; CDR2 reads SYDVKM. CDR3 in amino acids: CASSLQGLSYEQYF. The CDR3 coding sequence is TGTGCCAGCAGTTTACAGGGTCTCTCCTACGAGCAGTACTTC.

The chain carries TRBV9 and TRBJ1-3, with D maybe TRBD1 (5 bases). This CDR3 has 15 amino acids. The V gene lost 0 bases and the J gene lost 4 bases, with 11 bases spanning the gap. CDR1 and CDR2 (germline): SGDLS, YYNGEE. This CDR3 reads CASSVANGAGNTIYF. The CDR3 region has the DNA TGTGCCAGCAGCGTAGCTAACGGGGCCGGAAACACCATATATTTT.

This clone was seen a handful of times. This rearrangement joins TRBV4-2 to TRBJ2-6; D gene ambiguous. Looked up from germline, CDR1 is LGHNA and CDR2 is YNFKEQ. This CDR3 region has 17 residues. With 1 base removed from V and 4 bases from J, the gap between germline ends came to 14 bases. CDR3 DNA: TGTGCCAGCAGCCAAGTAATCGGCTCGGCAGGGGCCAACGTCCTGACTTTC. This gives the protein CASSQVIGSAGANVLTF.